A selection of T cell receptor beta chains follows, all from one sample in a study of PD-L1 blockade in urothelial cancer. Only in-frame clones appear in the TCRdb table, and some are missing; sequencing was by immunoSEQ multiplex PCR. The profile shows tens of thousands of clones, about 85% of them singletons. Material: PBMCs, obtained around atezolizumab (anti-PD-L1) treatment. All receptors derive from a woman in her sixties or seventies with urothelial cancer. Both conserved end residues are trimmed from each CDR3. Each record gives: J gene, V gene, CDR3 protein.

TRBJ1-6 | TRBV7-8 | ASSPLGADSYNSPLH
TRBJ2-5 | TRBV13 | ASSALQGDRQETQY
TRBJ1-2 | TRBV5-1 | ASAATGQGYGYT
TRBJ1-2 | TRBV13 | ASSLVGAYGYT
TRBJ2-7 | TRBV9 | ASSVDWGPHYEQY
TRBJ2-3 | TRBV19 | ASSIPSGGAADTQY
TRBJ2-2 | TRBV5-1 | ASSLDSGQGASGELF
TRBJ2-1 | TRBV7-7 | ASSFDYYNEQF
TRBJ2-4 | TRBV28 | ASCRGGTAKNIQY
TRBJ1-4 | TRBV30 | AWSSPSGEKLF
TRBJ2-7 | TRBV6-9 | ASSPTPEQY
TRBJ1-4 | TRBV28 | ASSTVETGSEKLF
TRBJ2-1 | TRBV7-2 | ASSSRGPSYNEQF
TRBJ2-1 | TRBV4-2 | ASSKSGGRYNEQF
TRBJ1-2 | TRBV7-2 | ASSLLRFGANYGYT
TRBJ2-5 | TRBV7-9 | ASSPTGYQETQY
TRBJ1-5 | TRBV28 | ASSLGQGFAQPQH
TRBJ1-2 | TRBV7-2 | ASSNIDRLNGYT
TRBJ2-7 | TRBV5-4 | ASSSTGPRLPYEQY
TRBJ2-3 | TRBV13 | ASSLGGGHTDTQY
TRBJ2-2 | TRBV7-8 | ASSPGGTGDPTGELF
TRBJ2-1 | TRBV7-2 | ASSLVLGGDKQF
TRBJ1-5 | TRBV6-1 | ASISGGEGNQPQH
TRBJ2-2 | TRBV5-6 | ASSLAGLAGGTGELF
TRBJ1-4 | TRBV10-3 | AISVKGDEKLF
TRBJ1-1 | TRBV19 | ASSNPGQEQAF
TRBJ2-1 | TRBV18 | ASSLREGLSSFEQF
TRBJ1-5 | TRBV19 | ASSIEGGNQPQH
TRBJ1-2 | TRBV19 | ASSIQGPGYGYT
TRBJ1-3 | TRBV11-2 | ASSLDLGTDLTGNTIY
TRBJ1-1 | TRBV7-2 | ASSFLTEAF
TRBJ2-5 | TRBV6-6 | ASSYDRGVVETQY
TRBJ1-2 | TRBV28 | ASSLTQGAGYT
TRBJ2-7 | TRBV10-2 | ASSPYGREREQY
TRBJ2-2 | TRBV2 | ASSLGQGLTGELF
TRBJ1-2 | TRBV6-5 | ASSSRSQGAGGYT
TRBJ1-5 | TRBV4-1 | ASSQDWGRGGGKPQH
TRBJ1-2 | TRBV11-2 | ASSAGQSSNYGYT
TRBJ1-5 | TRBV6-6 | ASSYGTNNQPQH
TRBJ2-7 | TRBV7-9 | ASSGLAGGQTYEQY
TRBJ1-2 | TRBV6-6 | ASSPLRTGDDGYT
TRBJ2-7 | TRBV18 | ASSPGLAGAPEQY
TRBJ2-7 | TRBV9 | ASSYSPISYEQY
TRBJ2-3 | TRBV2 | ASSELGQAGDTQY
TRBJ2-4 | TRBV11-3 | ASSFGGDKNIQY
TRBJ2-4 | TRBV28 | ASSPGLGRIQY
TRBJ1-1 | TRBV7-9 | ASSFDRVAF
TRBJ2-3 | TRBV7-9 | ASSVFRDQGTSGSDTQY
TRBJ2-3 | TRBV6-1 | ASSVGGATDTQY
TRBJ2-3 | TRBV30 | AWHPRLAGGPLPGTDTQY
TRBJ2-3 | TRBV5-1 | ASSSGTDTSTDTQY
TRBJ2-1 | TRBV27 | ASRLAGGADEQF
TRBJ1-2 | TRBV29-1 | SVPAGGGVGGYGYT
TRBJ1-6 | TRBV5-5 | ASSLDRGYSPLH
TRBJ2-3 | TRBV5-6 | ASSLLAGASDTQY
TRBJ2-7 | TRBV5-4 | ASSSDRGGYEQY
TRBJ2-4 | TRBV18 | ASSPSTREGVQY
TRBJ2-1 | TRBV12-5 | ASGLATSGANEQF
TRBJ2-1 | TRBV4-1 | ASSTPSGGAYNEQF